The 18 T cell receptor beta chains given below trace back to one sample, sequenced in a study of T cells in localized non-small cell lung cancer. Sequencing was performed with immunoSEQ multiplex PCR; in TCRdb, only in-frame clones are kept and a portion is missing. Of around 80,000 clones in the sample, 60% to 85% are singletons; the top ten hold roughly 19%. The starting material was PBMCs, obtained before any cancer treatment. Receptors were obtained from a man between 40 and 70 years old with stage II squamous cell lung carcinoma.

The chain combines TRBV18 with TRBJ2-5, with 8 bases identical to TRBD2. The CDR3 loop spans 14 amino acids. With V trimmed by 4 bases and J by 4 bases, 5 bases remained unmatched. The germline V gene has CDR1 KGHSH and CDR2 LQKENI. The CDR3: CASSLTGGRETQYF. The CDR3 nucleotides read TGTGCCAGCTCACTTACGGGAGGGAGAGAGACCCAGTACTTC.

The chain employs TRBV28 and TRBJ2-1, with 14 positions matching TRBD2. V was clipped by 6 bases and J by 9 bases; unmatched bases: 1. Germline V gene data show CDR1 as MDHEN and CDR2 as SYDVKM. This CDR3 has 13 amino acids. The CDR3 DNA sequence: TGTGCCAGCAGGACTAGCGGGAGGGGTGAGCAGTTCTTC. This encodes CASRTSGRGEQFF.

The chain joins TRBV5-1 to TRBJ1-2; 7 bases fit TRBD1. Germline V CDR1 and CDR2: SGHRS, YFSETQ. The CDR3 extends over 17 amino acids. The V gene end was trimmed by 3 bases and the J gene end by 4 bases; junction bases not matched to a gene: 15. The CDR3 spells CASSSRQGGASVYGYTF. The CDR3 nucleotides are TGCGCCAGCAGCTCTCGACAGGGTGGGGCCTCGGTCTATGGCTACACCTTC. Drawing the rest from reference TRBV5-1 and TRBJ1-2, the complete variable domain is KAGVTQTPRYLIKTRGQQVTLSCSPISGHRSVSWYQQTPGQGLQFLFEYFSETQRNKGNFPGRFSGRQFSNSRSEMNVSTLELGDSALYLCASSSRQGGASVYGYTFGSGTRLTVV.

DNA for the CDR3: TGTGCCAGCAGCTTAGAAAGAGACCCCGCGAACACCGGGGAGCTGTTTTTT. It encodes CASSLERDPANTGELFF. The V gene is TRBV7-9, the J gene TRBJ2-2; D unclear. Deletions cut 1 base from V and 0 bases from J, with 12 bases between. CDR3 size: 17 residues. From germline, CDR1 is SEHNR and CDR2 FQNEAQ (reference sequence).

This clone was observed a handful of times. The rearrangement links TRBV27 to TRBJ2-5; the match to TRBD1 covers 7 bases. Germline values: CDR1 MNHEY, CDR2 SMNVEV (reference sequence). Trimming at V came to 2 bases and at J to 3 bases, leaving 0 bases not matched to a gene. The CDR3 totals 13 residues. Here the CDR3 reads CASSLDREETQYF. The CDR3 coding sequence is TGTGCCAGCAGTTTAGACAGGGAAGAGACCCAGTACTTC.

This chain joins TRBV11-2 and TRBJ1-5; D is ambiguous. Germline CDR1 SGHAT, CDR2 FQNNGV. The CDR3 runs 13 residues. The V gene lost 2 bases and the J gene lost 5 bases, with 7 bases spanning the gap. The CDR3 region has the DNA TGTGCCAGCAGCTTAATCCCCGATCAGCCCCAGCATTTT. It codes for CASSLIPDQPQHF.

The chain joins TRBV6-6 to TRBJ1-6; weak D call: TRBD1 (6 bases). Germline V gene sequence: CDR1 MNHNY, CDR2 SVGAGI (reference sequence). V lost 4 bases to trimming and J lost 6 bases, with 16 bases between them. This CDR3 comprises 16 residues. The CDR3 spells CASSSQGGDANSPLHF. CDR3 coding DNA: TGTGCCAGCAGTTCCCAAGGGGGGGACGCTAATTCACCCCTCCACTTT.

The CDR3: CASTPTRGHGETQYF. CDR3 DNA: TGTGCCAGCACCCCGACCCGGGGGCACGGGGAGACCCAGTACTTC. The rearrangement uses TRBV7-9 and TRBJ2-5; D tentatively fits TRBD1 or TRBD2 (6 bases each). Germline CDR1 and CDR2: SEHNR and FQNEAQ (reference sequence). The CDR3 covers 15 residues. V lost 7 bases, J lost 5 bases, and 20 bases lay in between.

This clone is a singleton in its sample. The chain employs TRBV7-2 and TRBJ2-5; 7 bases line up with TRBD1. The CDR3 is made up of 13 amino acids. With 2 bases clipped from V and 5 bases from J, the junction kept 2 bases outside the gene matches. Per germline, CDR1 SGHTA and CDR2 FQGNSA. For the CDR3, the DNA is TGTGCCAGCAGCTTAAGCAGGGGGGAGACCCAGTACTTC. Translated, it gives CASSLSRGETQYF.

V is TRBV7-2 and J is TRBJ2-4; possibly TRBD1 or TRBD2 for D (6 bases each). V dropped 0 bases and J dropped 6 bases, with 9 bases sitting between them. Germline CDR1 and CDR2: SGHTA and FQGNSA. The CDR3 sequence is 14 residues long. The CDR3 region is CASSLAGGGNIQYF. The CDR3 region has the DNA TGTGCCAGCAGCTTAGCAGGGGGAGGAAACATTCAGTACTTC.

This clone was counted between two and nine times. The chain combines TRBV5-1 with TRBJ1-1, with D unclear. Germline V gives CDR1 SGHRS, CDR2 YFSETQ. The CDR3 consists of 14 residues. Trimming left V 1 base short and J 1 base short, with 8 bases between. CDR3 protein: CASSLYKSNTEAFF. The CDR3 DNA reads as TGCGCCAGCAGCTTGTACAAGTCGAACACTGAAGCTTTCTTT.

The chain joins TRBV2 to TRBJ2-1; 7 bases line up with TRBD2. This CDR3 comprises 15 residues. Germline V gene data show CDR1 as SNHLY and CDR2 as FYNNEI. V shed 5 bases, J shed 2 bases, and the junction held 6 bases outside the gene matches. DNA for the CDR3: TGTGCCAGCAGTAAACTAGCGAGCACCTACAATGAGCAGTTCTTC. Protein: CASSKLASTYNEQFF.

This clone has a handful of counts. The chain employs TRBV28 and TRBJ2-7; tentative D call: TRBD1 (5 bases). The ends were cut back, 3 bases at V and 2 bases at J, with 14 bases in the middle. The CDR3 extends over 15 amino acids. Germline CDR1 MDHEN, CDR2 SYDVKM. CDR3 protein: CASSLPGIGTYEQYF. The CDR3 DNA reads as TGTGCCAGCAGTTTGCCAGGGATTGGGACCTACGAGCAGTACTTC.

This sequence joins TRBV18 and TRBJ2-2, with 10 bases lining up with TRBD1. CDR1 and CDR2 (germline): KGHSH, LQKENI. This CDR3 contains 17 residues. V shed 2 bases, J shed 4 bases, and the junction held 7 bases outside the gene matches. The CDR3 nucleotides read TGTGCCAGCTCACCAACCGGGACAGGGGCATCCACCGGGGAGCTGTTTTTT. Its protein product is CASSPTGTGASTGELFF. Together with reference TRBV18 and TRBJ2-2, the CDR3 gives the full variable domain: NAGVMQNPRHLVRRRGQEARLRCSPMKGHSHVYWYRQLPEEGLKFMVYLQKENIIDESGMPKERFSAEFPKEGPSILRIQQVVRGDSAAYFCASSPTGTGASTGELFFGEGSRLTVL.

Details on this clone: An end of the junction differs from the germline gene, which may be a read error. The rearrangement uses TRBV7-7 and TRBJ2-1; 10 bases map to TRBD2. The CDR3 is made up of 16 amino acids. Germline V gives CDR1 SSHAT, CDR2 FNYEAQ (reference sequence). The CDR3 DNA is TGTGCTAGCAGCTTAGGAGGGACTAGCGTGAACAATGAGCAGTTCTTC. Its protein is CASSLGGTSVNNEQFF.

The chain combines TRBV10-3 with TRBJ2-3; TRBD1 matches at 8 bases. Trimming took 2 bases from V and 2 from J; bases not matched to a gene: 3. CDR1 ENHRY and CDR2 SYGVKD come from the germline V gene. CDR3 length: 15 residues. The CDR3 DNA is TGTGCCATCAGTGAGACGGGACAGGTCACAGATACGCAGTATTTT. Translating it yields CAISETGQVTDTQYF.

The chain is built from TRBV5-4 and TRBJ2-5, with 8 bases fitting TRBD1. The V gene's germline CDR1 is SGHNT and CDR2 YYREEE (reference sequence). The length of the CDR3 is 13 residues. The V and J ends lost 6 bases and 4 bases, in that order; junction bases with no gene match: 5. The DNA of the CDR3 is TGTGCCAGCATCCCCGACAGGGGAGAGACCCAGTACTTC. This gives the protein CASIPDRGETQYF.

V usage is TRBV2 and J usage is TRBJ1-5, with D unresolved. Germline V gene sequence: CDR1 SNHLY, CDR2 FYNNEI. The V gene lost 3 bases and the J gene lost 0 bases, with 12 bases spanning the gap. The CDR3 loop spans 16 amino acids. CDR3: CASSEPRIYSNQPQHF. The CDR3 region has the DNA TGTGCCAGCAGTGAGCCGCGGATCTATAGCAATCAGCCCCAGCATTTT.